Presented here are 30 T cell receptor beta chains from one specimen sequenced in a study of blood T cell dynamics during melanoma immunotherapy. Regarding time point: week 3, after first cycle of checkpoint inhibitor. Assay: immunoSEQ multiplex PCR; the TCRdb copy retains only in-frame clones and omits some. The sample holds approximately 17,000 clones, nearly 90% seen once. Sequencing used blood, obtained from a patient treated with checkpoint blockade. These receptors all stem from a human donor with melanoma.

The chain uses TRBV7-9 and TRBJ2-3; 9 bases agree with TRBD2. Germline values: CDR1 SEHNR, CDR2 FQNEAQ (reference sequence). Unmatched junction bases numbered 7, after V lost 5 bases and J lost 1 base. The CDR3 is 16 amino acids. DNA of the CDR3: TGTGCCAGCAGCACCGGGACTAGCTTTGGCACAGATACGCAGTATTTT. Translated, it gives CASSTGTSFGTDTQYF.

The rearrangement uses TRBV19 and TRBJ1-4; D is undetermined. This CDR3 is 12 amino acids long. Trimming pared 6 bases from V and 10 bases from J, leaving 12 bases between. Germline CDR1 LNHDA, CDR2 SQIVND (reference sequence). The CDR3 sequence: CASRPDWGKLFF. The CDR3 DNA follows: TGTGCCAGTAGACCAGATTGGGGAAAACTGTTTTTT.

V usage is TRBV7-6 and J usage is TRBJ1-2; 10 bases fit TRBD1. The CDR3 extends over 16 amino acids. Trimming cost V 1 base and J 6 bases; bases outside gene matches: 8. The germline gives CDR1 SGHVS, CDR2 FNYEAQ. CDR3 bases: TGTGCCAGCAGCTTAGGAGGGACCGGGACAGGGGATGGCTACACCTTC. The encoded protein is CASSLGGTGTGDGYTF.

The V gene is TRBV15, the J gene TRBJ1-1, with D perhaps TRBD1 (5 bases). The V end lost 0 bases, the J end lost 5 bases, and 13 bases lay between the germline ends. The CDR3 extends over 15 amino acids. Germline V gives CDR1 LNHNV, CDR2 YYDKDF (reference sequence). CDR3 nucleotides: TGTGCCACCAGCAGAGATCTAGGGGTGGGGACTGAAGCTTTCTTT. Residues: CATSRDLGVGTEAFF.

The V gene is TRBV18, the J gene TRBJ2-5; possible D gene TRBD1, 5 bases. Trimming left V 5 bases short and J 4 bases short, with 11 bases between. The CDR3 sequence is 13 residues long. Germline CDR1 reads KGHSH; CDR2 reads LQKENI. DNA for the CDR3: TGTGCCAGCTCAGACAGTTCCCGAGAGACCCAGTACTTC. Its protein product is CASSDSSRETQYF.

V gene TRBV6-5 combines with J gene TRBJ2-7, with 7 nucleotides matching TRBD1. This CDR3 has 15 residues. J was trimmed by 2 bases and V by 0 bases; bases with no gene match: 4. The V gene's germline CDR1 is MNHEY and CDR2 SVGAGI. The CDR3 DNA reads TGTGCCAGCAGTTACTCGACAGGGTCTGCCTACGAGCAGTACTTC. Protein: CASSYSTGSAYEQYF.

CDR3 region: CASSQDPIGVAYGYTF. DNA of the CDR3: TGCGCCAGCAGCCAAGACCCGATTGGAGTGGCCTATGGCTACACCTTC. V and J are TRBV4-1 and TRBJ1-2; D call uncertain. Trimming stripped 0 bases from V and 4 bases from J, with 15 bases between. Looked up from germline, CDR1 is MGHRA and CDR2 is YSYEKL. The CDR3 totals 16 residues.

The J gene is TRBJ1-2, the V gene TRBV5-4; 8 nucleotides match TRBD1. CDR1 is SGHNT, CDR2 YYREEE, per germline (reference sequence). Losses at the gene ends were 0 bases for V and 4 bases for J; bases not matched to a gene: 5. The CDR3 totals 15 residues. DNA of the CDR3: TGTGCCAGCAGCTTGGGGACAGGGAATCTCTATGGCTACACCTTC. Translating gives CASSLGTGNLYGYTF.

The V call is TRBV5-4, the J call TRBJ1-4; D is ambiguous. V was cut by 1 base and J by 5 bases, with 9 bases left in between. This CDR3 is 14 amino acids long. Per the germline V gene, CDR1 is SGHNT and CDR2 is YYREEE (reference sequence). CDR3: CASSLSGTNEKLFF. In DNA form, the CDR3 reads TGTGCCAGCAGCTTGTCTGGAACCAATGAAAAACTGTTTTTT.

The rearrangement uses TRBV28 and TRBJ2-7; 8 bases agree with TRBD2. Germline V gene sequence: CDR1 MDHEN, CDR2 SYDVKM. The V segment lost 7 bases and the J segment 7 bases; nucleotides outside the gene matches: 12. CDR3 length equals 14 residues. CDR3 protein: CASIAQAGGGEQYF. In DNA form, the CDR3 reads TGTGCCAGCATCGCTCAGGCGGGAGGAGGGGAGCAGTACTTC. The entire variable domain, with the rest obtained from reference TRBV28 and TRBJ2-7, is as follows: DVKVTQSSRYLVKRTGEKVFLECVQDMDHENMFWYRQDPGLGLRLIYFSYDVKMKEKGDIPEGYSVSREKKERFSLILESASTNQTSMYLCASIAQAGGGEQYFGPGTRLTVT.

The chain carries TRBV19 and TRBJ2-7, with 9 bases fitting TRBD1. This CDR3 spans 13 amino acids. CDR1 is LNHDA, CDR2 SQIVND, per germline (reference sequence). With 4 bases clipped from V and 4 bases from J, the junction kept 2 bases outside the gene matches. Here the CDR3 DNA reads TGTGCCAGTAGTACTGGACAGGGGTACGAGCAGTACTTC. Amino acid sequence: CASSTGQGYEQYF.

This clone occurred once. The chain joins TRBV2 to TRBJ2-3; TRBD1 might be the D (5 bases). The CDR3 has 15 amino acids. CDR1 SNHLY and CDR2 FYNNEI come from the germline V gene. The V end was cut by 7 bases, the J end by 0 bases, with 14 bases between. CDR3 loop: CASTEAQASTDTQYF. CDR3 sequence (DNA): TGTGCCAGCACCGAGGCACAGGCCAGCACAGATACGCAGTATTTT.

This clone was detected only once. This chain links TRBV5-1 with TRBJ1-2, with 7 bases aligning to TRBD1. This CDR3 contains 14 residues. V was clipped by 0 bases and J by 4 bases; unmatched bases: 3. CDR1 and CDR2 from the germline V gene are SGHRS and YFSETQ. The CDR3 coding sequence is TGCGCCAGCAGCTTGGAGGGACAGCCCTATGGCTACACCTTC. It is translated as CASSLEGQPYGYTF.

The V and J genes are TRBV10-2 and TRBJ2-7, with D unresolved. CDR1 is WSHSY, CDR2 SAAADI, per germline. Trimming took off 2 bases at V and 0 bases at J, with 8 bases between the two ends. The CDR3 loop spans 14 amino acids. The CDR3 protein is CASSEGDSSYEQYF. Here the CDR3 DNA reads TGCGCCAGCAGTGAGGGGGATAGCTCCTACGAGCAGTACTTC.

CDR3 residues: CASMLRGELYF. The DNA for the CDR3 is TGTGCCAGCATGCTACGGGGCGAGTTGTACTTC. The gene calls are TRBV28 and TRBJ2-7; D may correspond to TRBD1 or TRBD2 (5 bases each). Germline V CDR1 and CDR2: MDHEN, SYDVKM. The CDR3 runs to 11 residues. V lost 7 bases and J 12 bases, leaving 16 bases between the germline ends.

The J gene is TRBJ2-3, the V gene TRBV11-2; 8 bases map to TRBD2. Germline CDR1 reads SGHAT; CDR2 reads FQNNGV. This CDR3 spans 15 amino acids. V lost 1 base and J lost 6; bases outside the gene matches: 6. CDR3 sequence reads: CASSLGVAGRDTQYF. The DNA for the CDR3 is TGTGCCAGCAGCTTAGGGGTAGCGGGAAGGGATACGCAGTATTTT.

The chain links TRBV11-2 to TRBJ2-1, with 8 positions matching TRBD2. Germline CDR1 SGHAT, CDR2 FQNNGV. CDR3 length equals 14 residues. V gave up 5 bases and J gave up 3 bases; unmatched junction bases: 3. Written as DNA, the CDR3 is TGTGCCAGCAGCCGGGGGGGCCTCTACAATGAGCAGTTCTTC. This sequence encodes CASSRGGLYNEQFF.

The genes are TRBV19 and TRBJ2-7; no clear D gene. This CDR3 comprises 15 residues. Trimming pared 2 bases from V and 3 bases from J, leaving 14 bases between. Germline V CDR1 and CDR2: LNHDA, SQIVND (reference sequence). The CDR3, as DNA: TGTGCCAGTAGTATATATGTGACACCAGTCTACGAGCAGTACTTC. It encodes CASSIYVTPVYEQYF. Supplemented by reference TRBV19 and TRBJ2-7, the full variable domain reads DGGITQSPKYLFRKEGQNVTLSCEQNLNHDAMYWYRQDPGQGLRLIYYSQIVNDFQKGDIAEGYSVSREKKESFPLTVTSAQKNPTAFYLCASSIYVTPVYEQYFGPGTRLTVT.

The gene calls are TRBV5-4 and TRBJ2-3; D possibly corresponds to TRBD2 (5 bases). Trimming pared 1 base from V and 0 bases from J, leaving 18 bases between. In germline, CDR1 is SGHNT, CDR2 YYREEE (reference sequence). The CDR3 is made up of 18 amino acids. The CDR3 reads CASSLMVGVDTSTDTQYF. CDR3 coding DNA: TGTGCCAGCAGCTTGATGGTCGGGGTAGATACTAGCACAGATACGCAGTATTTT.

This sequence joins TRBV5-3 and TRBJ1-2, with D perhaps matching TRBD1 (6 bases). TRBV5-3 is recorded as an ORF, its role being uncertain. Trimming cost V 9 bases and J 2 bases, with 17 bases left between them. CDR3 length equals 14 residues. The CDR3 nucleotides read TGTGCCAACACGCGGGGGCAGAGGAACTATGGCTACACCTTC. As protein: CANTRGQRNYGYTF.

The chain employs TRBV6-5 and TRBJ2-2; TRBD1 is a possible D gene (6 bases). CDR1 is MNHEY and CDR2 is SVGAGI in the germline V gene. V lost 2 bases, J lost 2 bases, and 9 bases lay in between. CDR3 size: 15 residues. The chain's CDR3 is CASSYRTVNTGELFF. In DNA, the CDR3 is TGTGCCAGCAGTTACCGGACAGTAAACACCGGGGAGCTGTTTTTT.

CDR3 loop: CASRRDRGFGANVLTF. The CDR3 DNA is TGTGCCAGCCGCCGGGACAGGGGGTTTGGGGCCAACGTCCTGACTTTC. This sequence joins TRBV2 and TRBJ2-6, with 11 nucleotides matching TRBD1. V lost 8 bases, J lost 3 bases, and 6 bases stayed unmatched. The CDR3 spans 16 residues. From germline, CDR1 is SNHLY and CDR2 FYNNEI.

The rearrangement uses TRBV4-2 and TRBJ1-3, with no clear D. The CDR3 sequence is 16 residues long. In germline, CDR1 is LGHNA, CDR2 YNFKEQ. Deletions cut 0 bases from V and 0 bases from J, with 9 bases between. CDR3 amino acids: CASSQERVLSGNTIYF. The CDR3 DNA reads TGTGCCAGCAGCCAAGAAAGGGTCCTCTCTGGAAACACCATATATTTT.

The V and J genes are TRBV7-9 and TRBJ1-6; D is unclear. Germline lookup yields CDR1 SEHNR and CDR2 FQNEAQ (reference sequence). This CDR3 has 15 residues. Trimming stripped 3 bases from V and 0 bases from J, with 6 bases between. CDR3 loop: CASSFGSSYNSPLHF. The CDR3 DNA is TGTGCCAGCAGCTTTGGGAGCTCCTATAATTCACCCCTCCACTTT.

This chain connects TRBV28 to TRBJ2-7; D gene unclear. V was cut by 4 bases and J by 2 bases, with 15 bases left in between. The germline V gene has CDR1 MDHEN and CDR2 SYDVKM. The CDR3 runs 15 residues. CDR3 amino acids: CASSSSRVWAYEQYF. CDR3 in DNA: TGTGCCAGCAGTTCCTCCCGGGTCTGGGCCTACGAGCAGTACTTC.

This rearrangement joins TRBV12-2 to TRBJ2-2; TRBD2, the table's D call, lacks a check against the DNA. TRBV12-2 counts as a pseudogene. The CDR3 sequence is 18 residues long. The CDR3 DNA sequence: TGTGCAAGTCGCTTACGGGGTAGCGGGAAGGAAGTCACCGGGGAGCTGTTTTTT. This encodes CASRLRGSGKEVTGELFF.

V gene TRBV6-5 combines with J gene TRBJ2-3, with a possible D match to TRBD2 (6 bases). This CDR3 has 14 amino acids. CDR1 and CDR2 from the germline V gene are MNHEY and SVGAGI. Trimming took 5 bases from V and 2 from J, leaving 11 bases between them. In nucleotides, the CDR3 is TGTGCCAGCAGTGGGACTGGGTACACAGATACGCAGTATTTT. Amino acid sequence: CASSGTGYTDTQYF.

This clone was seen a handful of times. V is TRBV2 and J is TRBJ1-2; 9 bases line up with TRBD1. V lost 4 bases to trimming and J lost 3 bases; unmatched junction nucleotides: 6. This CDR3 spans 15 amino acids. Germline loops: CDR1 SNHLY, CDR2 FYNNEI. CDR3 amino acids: CASSAGTGTDYGYTF. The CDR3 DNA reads TGTGCCAGCAGTGCCGGGACAGGGACGGACTATGGCTACACCTTC.

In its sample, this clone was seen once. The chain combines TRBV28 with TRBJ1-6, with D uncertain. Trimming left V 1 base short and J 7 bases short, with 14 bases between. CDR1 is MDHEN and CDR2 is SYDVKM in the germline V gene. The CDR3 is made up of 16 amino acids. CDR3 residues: CASSLSNGLHNSPLHF. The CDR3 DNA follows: TGTGCCAGCAGTTTATCAAATGGACTGCACAATTCACCCCTCCACTTT.

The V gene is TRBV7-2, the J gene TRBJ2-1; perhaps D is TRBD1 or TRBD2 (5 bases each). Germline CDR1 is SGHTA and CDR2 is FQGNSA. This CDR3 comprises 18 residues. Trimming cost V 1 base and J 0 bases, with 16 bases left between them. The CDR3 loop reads CASSLGDPTVTSYNEQFF. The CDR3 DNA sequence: TGTGCCAGCAGCTTAGGGGACCCTACAGTAACCTCCTACAATGAGCAGTTCTTC.